This entry is about one T cell receptor (beta chain). Trimming at V came to 7 bases and at J to 5 bases, leaving 11 bases not matched to a gene. Germline loops: CDR1 LNHDA, CDR2 SQIVND (reference sequence). CDR3 size: 15 residues. In the original processing: Reference gene primers were amplified, and this amplification served to estimate nucleated cell counts. This table comes from immunoSEQ multiplex PCR, and its TCRdb copy is limited to in-frame clones, with some not included. D and trimming were read from the DNA, whereas the V and J calls and clone size are those reported in that table. The sample includes about 140,000 clones, around 80% of them seen just once. The data originate from a study of blood T cell repertoires in COVID-19. Across the study: T cells, B-cell-depleted T cells, or PBMCs provided the cDNA or gDNA that served as material.

The sample was peripheral blood. This clonotype was obtained from a man between 65 and 79 years old who had recovered from COVID-19. The chain has TRBV19 and TRBJ2-7; 10 bases map to TRBD1. CDR3 in amino acids: CASTDGGTGVHEQYF. CDR3 nucleotides: TGTGCCAGTACCGATGGAGGGACAGGGGTCCACGAGCAGTACTTC. The variable domain in full, completed from reference TRBV19 and TRBJ2-7, reads DGGITQSPKYLFRKEGQNVTLSCEQNLNHDAMYWYRQDPGQGLRLIYYSQIVNDFQKGDIAEGYSVSREKKESFPLTVTSAQKNPTAFYLCASTDGGTGVHEQYFGPGTRLTVT.